The 22 T cell receptor beta chains given below trace back to one sample, sequenced in a study of graft-versus-host responses after intestinal transplantation. Produced via immunoSEQ multiplex PCR; TCRdb's table is partial and in-frame only. This repertoire shows several thousand clones, around three quarters found once; its top ten account for under 8.5%. Lamina propria and intraepithelial lymphocytes were released by processing graft tissue. This specimen was ileum tissue, taken around 17 and 21 days after intestinal transplantation. These receptors were obtained from a human patient who received an intestinal transplant, so some T cells may come from the graft donor.

This clone occurred a few times. The sample has other DNA sequences that encode this CDR3 too. The chain joins TRBV6-5 to TRBJ2-1; 8 bases are a match to TRBD2. Trimming cost V 7 bases and J 5 bases; bases outside gene matches: 10. Germline values: CDR1 MNHEY, CDR2 SVGAGI. The CDR3 sequence is 15 residues long. The CDR3 coding sequence is TGTGCCAGCATGATGGCGGGGGGACCAAACAATGAGCAGTTCTTC. Translating gives CASMMAGGPNNEQFF.

This sequence joins TRBV9 and TRBJ1-6; weak D call: TRBD1 (5 bases). The CDR3 runs 13 residues. The V and J ends lost 5 bases and 3 bases respectively, with 6 bases between them. Germline-derived CDR1 and CDR2 are SGDLS and YYNGEE. The CDR3 sequence: CASRDNYNSPLHF. CDR3 coding DNA: TGTGCCAGCAGGGACAACTATAATTCACCCCTCCACTTT. Full variable domain (outside the CDR3, taken from reference TRBV9 and TRBJ1-6): DSGVTQTPKHLITATGQRVTLRCSPRSGDLSVYWYQQSLDQGLQFLIQYYNGEERAKGNILERFSAQQFPDLHSELNLSSLELGDSALYFCASRDNYNSPLHFGNGTRLTVT.

The chain recombines TRBV28 with TRBJ2-1; D is possibly TRBD1 (6 bases). There are 15 residues in the CDR3. Germline V CDR1 and CDR2: MDHEN, SYDVKM. Trimming removed 3 bases at V and 3 bases at J, with 12 bases between. Written as DNA, the CDR3 is TGTGCCAGCAGTTTTGGGCAGGGGCTCTACAATGAGCAGTTCTTC. Translating it yields CASSFGQGLYNEQFF.

This clone was observed a single time. The chain recombines TRBV5-1 with TRBJ2-7; D might be TRBD2 (5 bases). The CDR3 consists of 13 residues. The germline V gene encodes CDR1 SGHRS and CDR2 YFSETQ. The germline V and J ends were trimmed by 0 bases and 7 bases, with 11 bases remaining between them. Here the CDR3 DNA reads TGCGCCAGCAGCTTGGAGACGACGGGGGAGCAGTACTTC. This translates into CASSLETTGEQYF.

The chain joins TRBV19 to TRBJ2-6, with 9 bases that match TRBD1. This CDR3 contains 17 residues. The V gene's germline CDR1 is LNHDA and CDR2 SQIVND (reference sequence). J lost 0 bases, V lost 3 bases, and 3 bases had no gene match. CDR3 sequence (DNA): TGTGCCAGTAGTATTGGGACAGGGAACTCTGGGGCCAACGTCCTGACTTTC. This gives the protein CASSIGTGNSGANVLTF.

This clone has a single count. The J gene is TRBJ2-7, the V gene TRBV30, with D perhaps being TRBD1 or TRBD2 (6 bases each). The CDR3 spans 14 residues. V shed 4 bases and J shed 3 bases, with 16 bases lying between them. CDR1 is GTSNPN, CDR2 SVGIG, per germline (reference sequence). CDR3 DNA: TGTGCCTGGACGGCGGAGGGGACACACTACGAGCAGTACTTC. Residues: CAWTAEGTHYEQYF.

This clone is a singleton in its sample. The chain is built from TRBV30 and TRBJ2-1, with 12 positions matching TRBD2. CDR3 size: 15 residues. Germline V gene sequence: CDR1 GTSNPN, CDR2 SVGIG (reference sequence). The V and J ends lost 3 bases and 8 bases, in that order; junction bases with no gene match: 8. This CDR3 reads CAWSAGLAGGYEQFF. In nucleotides, the CDR3 is TGTGCCTGGAGCGCCGGCCTAGCGGGGGGGTATGAGCAGTTCTTC.

The table lists this clone with a count of one. The V call is TRBV27, the J call TRBJ2-7; D perhaps matches TRBD2 (7 bases). This CDR3 contains 14 residues. Trimming took 2 bases from V and 2 from J, leaving 10 bases between them. In germline, CDR1 is MNHEY, CDR2 SMNVEV (reference sequence). The CDR3 spells CASSLGGGAYEQYF. The DNA of the CDR3 is TGTGCCAGCAGTTTAGGAGGGGGGGCCTACGAGCAGTACTTC.

This clone was found once. The chain links TRBV10-1 to TRBJ2-7; 9 bases match TRBD1. The V segment lost 5 bases and the J segment 1 base; nucleotides outside the gene matches: 9. The germline gives CDR1 WNHNN, CDR2 SYGVQD (reference sequence). This CDR3 comprises 16 residues. The CDR3 DNA sequence: TGCGCCAGCAGTCCGGGACAGGGTAGTGGTTCCTACGAGCAGTACTTC. Amino acids: CASSPGQGSGSYEQYF.

J is TRBJ1-2 and V is TRBV19; no reliable D call. Deletions cut 5 bases from V and 4 bases from J, with 14 bases between. CDR1 and CDR2 (germline): LNHDA, SQIVND (reference sequence). There are 14 residues in the CDR3. In DNA, the CDR3 is TGTGCCAGTAGTCTCGACGTAGGTGGCTATGGCTACACCTTC. Translated: CASSLDVGGYGYTF.

This clone came up a few times. V and J are TRBV6-6 and TRBJ1-4; 8 bases agree with TRBD1. The V segment lost 6 bases and the J segment 3 bases; nucleotides outside the gene matches: 0. The CDR3 has 13 residues. The germline gives CDR1 MNHNY, CDR2 SVGAGI (reference sequence). The CDR3 region has the DNA TGTGCCAGCAGGGGACAGGCTAATGAAAAACTGTTTTTT. Translation: CASRGQANEKLFF.

This clone was picked up a small number of times. The J gene is TRBJ1-6, the V gene TRBV28; no firm D call. Looked up from germline, CDR1 is MDHEN and CDR2 is SYDVKM. The CDR3 spans 15 residues. V lost 7 bases, J lost 0 bases, and 10 bases lay in between. The DNA for the CDR3 is TGTGCCAGCACCTACCGGGTCTCCTATAATTCACCCCTCCACTTT. Its translation is CASTYRVSYNSPLHF.

The chain recombines TRBV6-1 with TRBJ1-2; 7 bases map to TRBD1. Germline trimming cut 6 bases from V and 8 bases from J; bases unmatched to any gene: 9. The CDR3 covers 13 residues. In germline, CDR1 is MNHNS, CDR2 SASEGT. The CDR3 nucleotides are TGTGCCAGCAGAACAACAGGGGACCGAGGCTACACCTTC. Amino acid sequence: CASRTTGDRGYTF.

This clone turned up a few times. The chain combines TRBV28 with TRBJ2-3; D is perhaps TRBD1 or TRBD2 (5 bases each). CDR3 size: 12 residues. Looked up from germline, CDR1 is MDHEN and CDR2 is SYDVKM. Trimming left V 3 bases short and J 10 bases short, with 11 bases between. The CDR3 DNA reads as TGTGCCAGCAGTTTTGGGACCTCATCGCAGTATTTT. Translated, it gives CASSFGTSSQYF.

This chain uses TRBV9 with TRBJ2-7, with 8 bases that match TRBD2. The CDR3 covers 15 residues. The V gene's germline CDR1 is SGDLS and CDR2 YYNGEE. The junction had 7 bases not matched to a gene; V was cut back by 0 bases and J by 5 bases. The CDR3 sequence: CASSVVGGAGDEQYF. CDR3 nucleotides: TGTGCCAGCAGCGTAGTCGGGGGGGCTGGCGACGAGCAGTACTTC.

The chain links TRBV30 to TRBJ2-5, with D tentatively TRBD1 or TRBD2 (5 bases each). Trimming left V 1 base short and J 5 bases short, with 5 bases between. CDR3 size: 11 residues. The germline V gene has CDR1 GTSNPN and CDR2 SVGIG (reference sequence). CDR3 in DNA: TGTGCCTGGAGTGGGGGGGAGACCCAGTACTTC. This sequence encodes CAWSGGETQYF.

The chain carries TRBV6-1 and TRBJ1-5; D gene uncertain. Trimming left V 3 bases short and J 8 bases short, with 11 bases between. Germline values: CDR1 MNHNS, CDR2 SASEGT. CDR3 length: 13 residues. This CDR3 is CASSEQLFKPQHF. DNA for the CDR3: TGTGCCAGCAGTGAGCAGCTGTTTAAGCCCCAGCATTTT.

V and J are TRBV7-2 and TRBJ1-2; 11 positions agree with TRBD1. The trim removed 3 bases at V and 3 bases at J, leaving 0 bases unmatched. The CDR3 is 14 amino acids. Looked up from germline, CDR1 is SGHTA and CDR2 is FQGNSA. The CDR3 here is CASSLGQGDYGYTF. CDR3 DNA sequence: TGTGCCAGCAGCTTGGGACAGGGGGACTATGGCTACACCTTC.

This chain joins TRBV4-2 and TRBJ1-4; TRBD1 aligns across 10 bases. From germline, CDR1 is LGHNA and CDR2 YNFKEQ. CDR3 length equals 16 residues. With 5 bases clipped from V and 2 bases from J, the junction kept 5 bases outside the gene matches. The CDR3 here is CASSSTGGSTNEKLFF. CDR3 DNA: TGTGCCAGCAGCTCGACAGGGGGCTCCACTAATGAAAAACTGTTTTTT.

The genes are TRBV19 and TRBJ2-2; D is ambiguous. Germline V lookup: CDR1 LNHDA, CDR2 SQIVND (reference sequence). This CDR3 has 15 amino acids. V lost 6 bases and J 3 bases, leaving 14 bases between the germline ends. CDR3 in amino acids: CASRKNAGHTGELFF. In DNA, the CDR3 is TGTGCCAGTAGGAAGAATGCCGGGCACACCGGGGAGCTGTTTTTT. The whole variable domain, remainder taken from reference TRBV19 and TRBJ2-2, is DGGITQSPKYLFRKEGQNVTLSCEQNLNHDAMYWYRQDPGQGLRLIYYSQIVNDFQKGDIAEGYSVSREKKESFPLTVTSAQKNPTAFYLCASRKNAGHTGELFFGEGSRLTVL.

This clone was seen more than once but under ten times. This chain joins TRBV2 and TRBJ2-6; 8 positions match TRBD1. J was trimmed by 0 bases and V by 7 bases; bases with no gene match: 14. In germline, CDR1 is SNHLY, CDR2 FYNNEI. The CDR3 extends over 19 amino acids. The chain's CDR3 is CASILRGQAAPSGANVLTF. The CDR3 DNA follows: TGTGCCAGCATCCTAAGGGGACAGGCCGCCCCCTCTGGGGCCAACGTCCTGACTTTC.

The V call is TRBV10-2, the J call TRBJ1-5; D may be TRBD1 (5 bases). The germline V gene has CDR1 WSHSY and CDR2 SAAADI. The CDR3 consists of 16 residues. Trimming removed 0 bases at V and 0 bases at J, with 9 bases between. The CDR3 DNA is TGCGCCAGCAGTGAGTCGACAGTATATAGCAATCAGCCCCAGCATTTT. Its translation is CASSESTVYSNQPQHF.